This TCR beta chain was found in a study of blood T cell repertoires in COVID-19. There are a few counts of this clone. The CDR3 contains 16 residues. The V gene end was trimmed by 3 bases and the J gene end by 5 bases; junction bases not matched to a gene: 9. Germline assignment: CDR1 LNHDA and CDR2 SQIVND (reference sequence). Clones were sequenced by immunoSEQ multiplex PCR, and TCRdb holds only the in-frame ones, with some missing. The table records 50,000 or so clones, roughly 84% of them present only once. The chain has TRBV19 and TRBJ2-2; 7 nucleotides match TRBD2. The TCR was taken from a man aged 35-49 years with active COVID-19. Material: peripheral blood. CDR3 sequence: CASSMGEGRRTGELFF. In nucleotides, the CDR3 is TGTGCCAGTAGTATGGGGGAGGGGCGACGGACCGGGGAGCTGTTTTTT.